These T cell receptor beta chains were read from a single sample in a study of blood T cell repertoires in COVID-19. The repertoire was sequenced with immunoSEQ multiplex PCR; TCRdb's copy has only in-frame clones and lacks some. The sample contains about 200,000 clones, roughly 76% of which appear only once. Sample: peripheral blood. These TCRs come from a human donor in a cohort sampled during active COVID-19. Both conserved end residues are part of each CDR3. The D gene is left open where the match is weak. A row's size may be missing; if present it is once, few, many or a size class.

j_call,clone_size,v_call,d_call,cdr3_aa,cdr3_nt
TRBJ2-7,-,TRBV7-2,-,CASSSIGGLYEQYF,TGTGCCAGCAGCTCAATAGGAGGGCTCTACGAGCAGTACTTC
TRBJ2-7,-,TRBV5-1,TRBD1,CASSLRTGAKFNSYEQYF,TGCGCCAGCAGCCTAAGGACAGGGGCAAAATTTAACTCCTACGAGCAGTACTTC
TRBJ1-4,-,TRBV4-3,TRBD1,CASSLAGQGRFPTNEKLFF,TGCGCCAGCAGCCTCGCCGGACAGGGAAGGTTTCCAACTAATGAAAAACTGTTTTTT
TRBJ2-7,-,TRBV19,TRBD1,CASSIGLTGGNEQYF,TGTGCCAGTAGTATAGGTTTGACAGGGGGCAACGAGCAGTACTTC
TRBJ1-3,-,TRBV11-3,-,CASSLAGASGNTIYF,TGTGCCAGCAGCTTAGCGGGAGCCTCTGGAAACACCATATATTTT
TRBJ2-7,-,TRBV28,TRBD2,CASSSGGGVTYEQYF,TGTGCCAGCAGTTCGGGAGGGGGGGTAACCTACGAGCAGTACTTC
TRBJ2-7,-,TRBV5-1,TRBD2,CASSQLTSGSYEQYF,TGCGCCAGCAGCCAACTGACTAGCGGGAGCTACGAGCAGTACTTC
TRBJ2-7,-,TRBV9,TRBD2,CASSVDPTSHYEQYF,TGTGCCAGCAGCGTAGACCCGACTAGCCACTACGAGCAGTACTTC
TRBJ2-1,many,TRBV27,TRBD2,CASSLTSGSYNEQFF,TGTGCCAGCAGTTTAACTAGCGGCTCTTACAATGAGCAGTTCTTC
TRBJ2-7,-,TRBV7-6,-,CASSPTYGYEQYF,TGTGCCAGCAGCCCAACTTACGGGTACGAGCAGTACTTC
TRBJ2-2,few,TRBV3-1/TRBV3-2,TRBD2,CASSQDALAGGPGELFF,TGTGCCAGCAGCCAAGATGCCCTAGCGGGAGGCCCCGGGGAGCTGTTTTTT
TRBJ1-4,medium-sized,TRBV21-1,-,CASSKEDRNEKLFF,TGTGCCAGCAGCAAAGAGGACAGAAATGAAAAACTGTTTTTT
TRBJ2-4,once,TRBV28,TRBD1,CASRSSPGQGKNIQYF,TGTGCCAGCAGAAGTTCACCGGGACAGGGAAAAAACATTCAGTACTTC
TRBJ2-7,-,TRBV21-1,-,CASSKNYPKDEQYF,TGTGCCAGCAGCAAGAACTACCCGAAAGACGAGCAGTACTTC
TRBJ1-1,-,TRBV5-4,-,CASSHTVMNTEAFF,TGTGCCAGCTCCCACACAGTTATGAACACTGAAGCTTTCTTT
TRBJ2-1,-,TRBV27,TRBD2,CASNVTSGSSYNEQFF,TGTGCCAGCAATGTAACTAGCGGGAGCTCCTACAATGAGCAGTTCTTC
TRBJ2-6,-,TRBV28,-,CASSSWTAGANVLTF,TGTGCCAGCAGCTCATGGACAGCTGGGGCCAACGTCCTGACTTTC
TRBJ1-2,-,TRBV19,-,CASSDATQGYGYTF,TGTGCCAGTAGCGACGCGACTCAGGGCTATGGCTACACCTTC
TRBJ1-1,-,TRBV25-1,-,CASSPHKGTGSTEAFF,TGTGCCAGCTCCCCCCATAAGGGAACGGGGAGCACTGAAGCTTTCTTT
TRBJ2-7,-,TRBV11-3,TRBD1,CASSSPGQGDYEQYF,TGTGCCAGCAGCTCGCCGGGACAGGGGGACTACGAGCAGTACTTC
TRBJ2-1,-,TRBV5-6,TRBD2,CASSLAGGPGNEQFF,TGTGCCAGCAGTTTAGCGGGAGGGCCTGGTAATGAGCAGTTCTTC
TRBJ1-1,few,TRBV2,-,CASRDSNTEAFF,TGTGCCAGCAGGGACAGTAACACTGAAGCTTTCTTT
TRBJ1-1,-,TRBV2,TRBD1,CASSPQQGRWNTEAFF,TGTGCCAGCAGTCCACAACAGGGGAGGTGGAACACTGAAGCTTTCTTT
TRBJ2-5,-,TRBV5-4,TRBD2,CASSPGTSVGETQYF,TGTGCCAGCAGCCCGGGGACTAGCGTGGGAGAGACCCAGTACTTC
TRBJ2-7,-,TRBV4-1,-,CASSQDNKGAYEQYF,TGCGCCAGCAGCCAAGATAATAAGGGGGCCTACGAGCAGTACTTC
TRBJ2-7,-,TRBV7-2,-,CASSVDRNLREQYF,TGTGCCAGCAGCGTCGACAGGAATCTCCGAGAGCAGTACTTC
TRBJ1-2,-,TRBV30,-,CAWTLLGGTNYGYTF,TGTGCCTGGACCCTTCTTGGGGGGACCAACTATGGCTACACCTTC
TRBJ2-7,-,TRBV6-5,-,CASRAPGEQYF,TGTGCCAGCAGGGCCCCGGGGGAGCAGTACTTC
TRBJ1-1,few,TRBV5-4,-,CASSLPRNTEAFF,TGTGCCAGCAGCTTGCCCAGGAACACTGAAGCTTTCTTT
TRBJ2-3,-,TRBV5-1,TRBD1,CASSLLYGTGSTDTQYF,TGCGCCAGCAGCCTGCTATACGGGACAGGAAGCACAGATACGCAGTATTTT
TRBJ1-2,-,TRBV28,TRBD1,CASSPGQGYGYTF,TGTGCCAGTTCACCGGGACAGGGATATGGCTACACCTTC
TRBJ1-1,-,TRBV29-1,TRBD1,CSVRDSPTEAFF,TGCAGCGTAAGGGACAGCCCCACTGAAGCTTTCTTT
TRBJ1-5,-,TRBV6-5,TRBD1,CASGSGGLVNQPQHF,TGTGCCAGCGGGTCAGGGGGCTTGGTCAATCAGCCCCAGCATTTT
TRBJ2-7,-,TRBV27,TRBD1,CASSTRDRQYF,TGTGCCAGCAGCACTAGGGACAGGCAGTACTTC
TRBJ1-2,-,TRBV28,-,CASIHGSLKTGNYGYTF,TGTGCCAGCATCCATGGGTCCCTTAAGACGGGTAACTATGGCTACACCTTC
TRBJ1-1,-,TRBV19,-,CASSYSGNTEAFF,TGTGCCAGTAGTTACAGTGGGAACACTGAAGCTTTCTTT
TRBJ1-1,-,TRBV29-1,-,CSVGRGAGTEAFF,TGCAGCGTTGGTCGGGGGGCTGGGACTGAAGCTTTCTTT
TRBJ2-7,once,TRBV29-1,-,CSVFTGTEQYF,TGCAGCGTTTTCACAGGGACCGAGCAGTACTTC
TRBJ1-1,-,TRBV7-9,TRBD1,CASSPPGQGYTEAFF,TGTGCCAGCAGCCCGCCGGGACAGGGCTACACTGAAGCTTTCTTT
TRBJ1-1,-,TRBV7-2,TRBD1,CASSSRDRGRTEAFF,TGTGCCAGCAGCAGCCGGGACAGGGGGCGGACTGAAGCTTTCTTT
TRBJ2-7,few,TRBV7-8,-,CASRHLASEQYF,TGTGCCAGCAGGCATCTAGCCTCCGAGCAGTACTTC
TRBJ2-1,-,TRBV27,TRBD2,CASSDPGLAGGHQQFF,TGTGCCAGCAGTGATCCGGGACTAGCGGGAGGCCACCAGCAGTTCTTC
TRBJ1-5,-,TRBV7-9,-,CASSSWGGNQHF,TGTGCCAGCAGCTCCTGGGGGGGTAACCAGCATTTT
TRBJ2-7,-,TRBV9,TRBD2,CASSVGGSGNEQYF,TGTGCCAGCAGCGTAGGGGGGAGCGGGAACGAGCAGTACTTC
TRBJ1-2,few,TRBV29-1,-,CSVRRTVGGYTF,TGCAGCGTTAGGAGGACAGTGGGTGGCTACACCTTC
TRBJ1-1,-,TRBV5-6,-,CASRRSGRPNTEAFF,TGTGCCAGCAGGAGGAGCGGACGGCCGAACACTGAAGCTTTCTTT
TRBJ2-6,-,TRBV19,-,CASSIVAGAGANVLTF,TGTGCCAGTAGTATCGTGGCAGGGGCTGGGGCCAACGTCCTGACTTTC
TRBJ2-7,-,TRBV6-5,TRBD1,CASSGQGSTYEQYF,TGTGCCAGCAGCGGACAGGGATCCACCTACGAGCAGTACTTC
TRBJ2-7,-,TRBV25-1,TRBD1,CASSEPGGGYEQYF,TGTGCCAGCAGTGAACCAGGGGGCGGATACGAGCAGTACTTC
TRBJ2-7,-,TRBV21-1,-,CALAGWGEQYF,TGTGCCCTCGCGGGATGGGGCGAGCAGTACTTC
TRBJ2-7,once,TRBV10-3,TRBD1,CAISVGQDGGEQYF,TGTGCCATCAGTGTGGGACAGGACGGGGGAGAGCAGTACTTC
TRBJ1-2,-,TRBV10-3,TRBD1,CAISESGGQLDYGYTF,TGTGCCATCAGTGAGTCGGGGGGACAGCTCGACTATGGCTACACCTTC
TRBJ2-1,-,TRBV28,TRBD2,CASSQHPGTSGVYNEQFF,TGTGCCAGCAGTCAGCACCCCGGGACTAGCGGAGTGTACAATGAGCAGTTCTTC
TRBJ2-3,-,TRBV4-3,TRBD2,CASSRLLAGGTDTQYF,TGCGCCAGCAGCCGACTACTAGCGGGAGGAACAGATACGCAGTATTTT
TRBJ2-7,-,TRBV5-1,TRBD2,CASSPGTSGRFYEQYF,TGCGCCAGCAGCCCAGGGACTAGCGGGCGTTTCTACGAGCAGTACTTC